The present entry profiles one TCR beta chain with its context. This CDR3 has 13 amino acids. V lost 3 bases and J 6 bases, leaving 9 bases between the germline ends. These data come from a study of blood T cell repertoires in COVID-19. Study summary: Whether acute or convalescent, the COVID-19 samples came from the United States, Italy and Spain. In each case, the material was cDNA or gDNA derived from T cells, B-cell-depleted T cells, or PBMCs.

Study processing details: Quantification of nucleated cells was approximated via reference gene primer amplification. Sequencing used immunoSEQ multiplex PCR; TCRdb keeps in-frame clones, though not all of them. The V and J calls and clone size were taken over from that table, and D and trimming were inferred from the DNA. The data hold 380,000 or so clones, with 81% observed a single time. The receptor's source is a human donor with acute or convalescent COVID-19. The donor label of this sample is uncertain. What was sequenced was peripheral blood. The chain is built from TRBV12-3 or TRBV12-4 and TRBJ2-1; weak D call: TRBD1 (6 bases). The CDR3 sequence: CASSFDRPNEQFF. DNA for the CDR3: TGTGCCAGCAGTTTCGACAGGCCCAATGAGCAGTTCTTC.